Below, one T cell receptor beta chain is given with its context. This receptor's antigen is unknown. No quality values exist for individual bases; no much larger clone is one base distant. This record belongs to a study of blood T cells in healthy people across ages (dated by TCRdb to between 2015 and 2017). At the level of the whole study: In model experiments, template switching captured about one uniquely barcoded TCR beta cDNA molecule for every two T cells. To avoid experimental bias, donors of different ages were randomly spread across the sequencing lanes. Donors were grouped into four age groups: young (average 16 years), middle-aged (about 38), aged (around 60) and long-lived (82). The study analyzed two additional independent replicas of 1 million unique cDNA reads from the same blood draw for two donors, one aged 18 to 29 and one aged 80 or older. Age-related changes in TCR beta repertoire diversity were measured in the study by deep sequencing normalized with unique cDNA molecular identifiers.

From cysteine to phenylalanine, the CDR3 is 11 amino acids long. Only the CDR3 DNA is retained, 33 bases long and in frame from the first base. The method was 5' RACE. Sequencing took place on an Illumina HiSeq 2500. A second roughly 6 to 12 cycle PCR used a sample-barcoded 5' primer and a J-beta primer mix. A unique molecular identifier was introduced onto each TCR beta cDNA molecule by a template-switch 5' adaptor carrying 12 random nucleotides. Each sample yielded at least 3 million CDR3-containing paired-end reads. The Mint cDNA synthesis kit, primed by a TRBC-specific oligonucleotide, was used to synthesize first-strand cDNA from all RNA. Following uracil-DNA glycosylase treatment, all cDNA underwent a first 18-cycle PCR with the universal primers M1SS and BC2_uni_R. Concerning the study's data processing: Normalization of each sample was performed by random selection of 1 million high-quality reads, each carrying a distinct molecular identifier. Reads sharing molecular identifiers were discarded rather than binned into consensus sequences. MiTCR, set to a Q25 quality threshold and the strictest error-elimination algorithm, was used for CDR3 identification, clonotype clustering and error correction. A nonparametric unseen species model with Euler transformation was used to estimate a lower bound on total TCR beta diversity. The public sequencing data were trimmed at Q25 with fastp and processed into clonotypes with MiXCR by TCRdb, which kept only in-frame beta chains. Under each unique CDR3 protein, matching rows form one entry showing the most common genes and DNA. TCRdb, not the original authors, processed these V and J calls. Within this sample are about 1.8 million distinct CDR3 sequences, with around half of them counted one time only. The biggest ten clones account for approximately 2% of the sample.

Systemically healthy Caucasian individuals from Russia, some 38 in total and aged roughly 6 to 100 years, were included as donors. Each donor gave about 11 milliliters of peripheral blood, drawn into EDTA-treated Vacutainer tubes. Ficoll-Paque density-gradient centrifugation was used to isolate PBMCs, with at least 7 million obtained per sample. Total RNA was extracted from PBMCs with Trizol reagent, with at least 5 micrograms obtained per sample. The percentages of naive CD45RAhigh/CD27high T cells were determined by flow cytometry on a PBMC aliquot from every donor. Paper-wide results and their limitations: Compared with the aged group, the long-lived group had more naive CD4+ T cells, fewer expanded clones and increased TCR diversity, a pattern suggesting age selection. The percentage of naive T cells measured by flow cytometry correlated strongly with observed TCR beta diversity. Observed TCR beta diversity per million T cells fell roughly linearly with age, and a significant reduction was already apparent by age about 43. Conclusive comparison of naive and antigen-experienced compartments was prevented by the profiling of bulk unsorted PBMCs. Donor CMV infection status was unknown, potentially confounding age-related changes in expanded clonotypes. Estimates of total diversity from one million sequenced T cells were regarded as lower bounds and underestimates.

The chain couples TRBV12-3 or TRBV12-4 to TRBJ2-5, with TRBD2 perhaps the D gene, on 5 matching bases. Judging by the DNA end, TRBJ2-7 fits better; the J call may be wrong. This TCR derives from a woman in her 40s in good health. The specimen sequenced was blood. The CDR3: CASGSGIEQYF. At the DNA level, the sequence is TGTGCCAGCGGGTCGGGAATCGAGCAGTACTTC.